Detailed here is one T cell receptor beta chain. This specimen belongs to a study of blood T cell repertoires in COVID-19. Overall study: The samples span acute and convalescent COVID-19 from the United States, Italy and Spain. The cDNA or gDNA used as material had been derived from T cells, B-cell-depleted T cells, or PBMCs.

Per the original methods: Scientists estimated how many nucleated cells there were by amplifying reference gene primers. Assay used: immunoSEQ multiplex PCR; TCRdb lists only in-frame clones, some missing. That table furnishes V, J and clone size, whereas the DNA furnished D and trimming. The sample has about 73,000 clones; roughly nine tenths are singletons. The germline V gene encodes CDR1 KGHDR and CDR2 SFDVKD. The CDR3 covers 13 residues. With 7 bases removed from V and 2 bases from J, the gap between germline ends came to 9 bases. This sequence was found in an elderly man with acute or convalescent COVID-19. Sequences were obtained from peripheral blood. The chain couples TRBV24-1 to TRBJ2-3; D unclear. The CDR3 spells CATSGWATDTQYF. The CDR3 DNA is TGTGCCACCAGCGGATGGGCCACAGATACGCAGTATTTT.